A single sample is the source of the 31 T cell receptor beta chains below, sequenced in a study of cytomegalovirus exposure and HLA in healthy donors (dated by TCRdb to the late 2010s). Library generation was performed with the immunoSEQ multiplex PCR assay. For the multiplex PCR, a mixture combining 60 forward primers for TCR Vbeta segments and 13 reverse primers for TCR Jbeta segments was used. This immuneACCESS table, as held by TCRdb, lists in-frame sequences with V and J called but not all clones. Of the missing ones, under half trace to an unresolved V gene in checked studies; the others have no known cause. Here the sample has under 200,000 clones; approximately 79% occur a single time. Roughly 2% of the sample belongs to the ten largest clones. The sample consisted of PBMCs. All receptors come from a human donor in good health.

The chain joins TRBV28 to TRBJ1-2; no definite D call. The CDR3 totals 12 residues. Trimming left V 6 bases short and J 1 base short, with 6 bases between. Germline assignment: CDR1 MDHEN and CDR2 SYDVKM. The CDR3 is CASRVVNYGYTF. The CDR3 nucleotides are TGTGCCAGCAGAGTAGTTAACTATGGCTACACCTTC.

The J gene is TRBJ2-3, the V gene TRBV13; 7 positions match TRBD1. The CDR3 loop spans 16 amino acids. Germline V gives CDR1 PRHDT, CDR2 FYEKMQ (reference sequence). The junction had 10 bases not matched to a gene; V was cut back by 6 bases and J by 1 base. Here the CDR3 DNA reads TGTGCCAGCAGTCCAGGGGGACCTTTTGGCACAGATACGCAGTATTTT. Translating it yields CASSPGGPFGTDTQYF.

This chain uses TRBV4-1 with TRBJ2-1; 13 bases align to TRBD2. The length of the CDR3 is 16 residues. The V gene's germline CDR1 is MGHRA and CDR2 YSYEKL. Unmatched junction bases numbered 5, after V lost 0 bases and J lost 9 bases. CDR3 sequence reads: CASSQDKLAGGGEQFF. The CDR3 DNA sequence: TGCGCCAGCAGCCAAGATAAACTAGCGGGGGGGGGTGAGCAGTTCTTC.

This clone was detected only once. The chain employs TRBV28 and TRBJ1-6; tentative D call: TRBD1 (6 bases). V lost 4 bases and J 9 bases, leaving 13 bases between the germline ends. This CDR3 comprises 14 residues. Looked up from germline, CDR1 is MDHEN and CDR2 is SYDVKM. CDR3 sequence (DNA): TGTGCCAGCAGTTCAGGGGCCCTGGGTTCACCCCTCCACTTT. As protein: CASSSGALGSPLHF.

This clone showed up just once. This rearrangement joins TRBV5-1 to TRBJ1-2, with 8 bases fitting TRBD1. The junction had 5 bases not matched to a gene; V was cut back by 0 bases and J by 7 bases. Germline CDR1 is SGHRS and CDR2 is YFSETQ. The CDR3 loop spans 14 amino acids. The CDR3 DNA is TGCGCCAGCAGCTTGGACAGGGGGAAGAGTGGCTACACCTTC. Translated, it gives CASSLDRGKSGYTF.

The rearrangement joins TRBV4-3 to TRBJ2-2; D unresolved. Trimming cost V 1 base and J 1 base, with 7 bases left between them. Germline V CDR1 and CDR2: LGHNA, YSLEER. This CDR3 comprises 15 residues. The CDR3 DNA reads TGCGCCAGCAGCCAAGTTCAGTTGAACACCGGGGAGCTGTTTTTT. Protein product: CASSQVQLNTGELFF.

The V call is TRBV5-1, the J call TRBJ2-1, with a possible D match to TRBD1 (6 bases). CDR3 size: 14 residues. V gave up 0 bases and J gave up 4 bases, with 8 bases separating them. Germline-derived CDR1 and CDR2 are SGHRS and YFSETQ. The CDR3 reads CASSLAQGYNEQFF. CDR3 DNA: TGCGCCAGCAGCTTGGCACAGGGATACAATGAGCAGTTCTTC.

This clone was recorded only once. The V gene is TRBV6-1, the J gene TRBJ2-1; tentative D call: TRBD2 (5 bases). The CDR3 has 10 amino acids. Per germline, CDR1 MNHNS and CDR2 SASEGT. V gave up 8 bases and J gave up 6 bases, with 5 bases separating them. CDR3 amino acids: CASGLNEQFF. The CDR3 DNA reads TGTGCCAGCGGACTCAATGAGCAGTTCTTC.

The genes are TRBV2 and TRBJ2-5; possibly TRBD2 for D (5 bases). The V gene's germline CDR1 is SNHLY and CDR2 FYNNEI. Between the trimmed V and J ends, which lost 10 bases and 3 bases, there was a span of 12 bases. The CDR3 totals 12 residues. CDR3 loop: CATRTGKETQYF. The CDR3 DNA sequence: TGTGCCACCCGGACCGGGAAAGAGACCCAGTACTTC.

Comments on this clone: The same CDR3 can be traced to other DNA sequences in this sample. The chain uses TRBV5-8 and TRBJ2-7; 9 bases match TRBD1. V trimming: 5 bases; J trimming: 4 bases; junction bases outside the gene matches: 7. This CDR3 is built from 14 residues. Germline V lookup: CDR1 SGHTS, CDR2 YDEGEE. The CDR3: CASSPGQGSYEQYF. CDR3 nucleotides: TGTGCCAGCAGTCCAGGACAGGGGTCTTACGAGCAGTACTTC.

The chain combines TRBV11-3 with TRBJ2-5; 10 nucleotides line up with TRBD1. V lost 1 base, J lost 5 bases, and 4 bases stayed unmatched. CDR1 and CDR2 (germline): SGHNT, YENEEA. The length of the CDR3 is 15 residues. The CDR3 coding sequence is TGTGCCAGCAGCTTAGGGACAGGGGGACGTGAGACCCAGTACTTC. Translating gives CASSLGTGGRETQYF.

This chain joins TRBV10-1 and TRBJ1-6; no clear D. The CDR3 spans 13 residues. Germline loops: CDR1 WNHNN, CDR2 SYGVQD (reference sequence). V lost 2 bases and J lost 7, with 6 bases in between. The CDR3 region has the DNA TGCGCCAGCAGTGAGAGAGGGAATTCACCCCTCCACTTT. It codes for CASSERGNSPLHF.

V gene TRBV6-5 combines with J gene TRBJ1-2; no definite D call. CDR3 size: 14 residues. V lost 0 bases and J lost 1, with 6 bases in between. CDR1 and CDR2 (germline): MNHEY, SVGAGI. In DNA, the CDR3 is TGTGCCAGCAGTTACTCGAGTTATAACTATGGCTACACCTTC. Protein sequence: CASSYSSYNYGYTF.

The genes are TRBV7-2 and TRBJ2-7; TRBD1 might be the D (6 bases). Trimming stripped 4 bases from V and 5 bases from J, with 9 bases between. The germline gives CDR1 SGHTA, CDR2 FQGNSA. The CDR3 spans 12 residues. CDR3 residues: CASSWPGDEQYF. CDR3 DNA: TGTGCCAGCAGCTGGCCAGGGGACGAGCAGTACTTC. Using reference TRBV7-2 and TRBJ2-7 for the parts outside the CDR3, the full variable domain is GAGVSQSPSNKVTEKGKDVELRCDPISGHTALYWYRQSLGQGLEFLIYFQGNSAPDKSGLPSDRFSAERTGGSVSTLTIQRTQQEDSAVYLCASSWPGDEQYFGPGTRLTVT.

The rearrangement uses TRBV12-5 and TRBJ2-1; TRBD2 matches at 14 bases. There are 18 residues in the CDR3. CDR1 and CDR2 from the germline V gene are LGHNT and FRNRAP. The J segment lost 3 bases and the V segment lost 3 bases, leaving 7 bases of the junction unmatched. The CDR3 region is CASGFRGLAGAIYNEQFF. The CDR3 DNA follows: TGTGCTAGTGGTTTCAGGGGACTAGCGGGGGCCATCTACAATGAGCAGTTCTTC. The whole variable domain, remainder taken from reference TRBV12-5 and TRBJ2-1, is DARVTQTPRHKVTEMGQEVTMRCQPILGHNTVFWYRQTMMQGLELLAYFRNRAPLDDSGMPKDRFSAEMPDATLATLKIQPSEPRDSAVYFCASGFRGLAGAIYNEQFFGPGTRLTVL.

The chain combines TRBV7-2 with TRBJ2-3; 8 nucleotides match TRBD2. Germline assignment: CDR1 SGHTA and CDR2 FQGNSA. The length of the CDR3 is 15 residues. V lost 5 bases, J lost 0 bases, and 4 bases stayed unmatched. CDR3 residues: CASSQERGSTDTQYF. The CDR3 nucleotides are TGTGCCAGCAGCCAAGAGCGGGGGAGCACAGATACGCAGTATTTT.

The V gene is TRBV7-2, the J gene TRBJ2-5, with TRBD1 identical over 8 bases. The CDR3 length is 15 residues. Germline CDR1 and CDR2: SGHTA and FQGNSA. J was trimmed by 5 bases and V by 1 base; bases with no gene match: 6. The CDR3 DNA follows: TGTGCCAGCAGCTTAGGACAGGGGCGGTCTGAGACCCAGTACTTC. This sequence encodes CASSLGQGRSETQYF.

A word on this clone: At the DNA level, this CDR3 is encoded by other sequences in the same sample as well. The CDR3 DNA reads as TGTGCCAGCAGCGGGACAGGGTCCTACAATGAGCAGTTCTTC. Residues: CASSGTGSYNEQFF. This chain uses TRBV9 with TRBJ2-1, with 8 bases that match TRBD1. The CDR3 has 14 residues. V was pared by 3 bases and J by 1 base, with 0 bases of the junction left unmatched. The germline V gene encodes CDR1 SGDLS and CDR2 YYNGEE.

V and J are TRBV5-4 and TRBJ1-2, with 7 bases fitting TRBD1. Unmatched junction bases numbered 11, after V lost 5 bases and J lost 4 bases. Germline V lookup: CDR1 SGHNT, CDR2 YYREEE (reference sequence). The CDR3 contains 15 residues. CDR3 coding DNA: TGTGCCAGCAGTCAATACAGGGGAGTGGGCTATGGCTACACCTTC. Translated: CASSQYRGVGYGYTF.

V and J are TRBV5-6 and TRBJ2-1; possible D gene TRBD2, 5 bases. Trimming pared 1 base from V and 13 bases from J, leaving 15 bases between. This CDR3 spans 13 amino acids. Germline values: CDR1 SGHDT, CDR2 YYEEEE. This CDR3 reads CASSLSTTFIQFF. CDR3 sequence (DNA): TGTGCCAGCAGCTTGTCGACTACGTTTATCCAGTTCTTC.

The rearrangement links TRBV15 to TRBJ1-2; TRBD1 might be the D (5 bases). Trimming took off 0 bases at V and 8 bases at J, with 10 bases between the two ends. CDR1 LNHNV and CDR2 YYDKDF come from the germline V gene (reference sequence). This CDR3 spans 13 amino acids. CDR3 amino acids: CATSREHKGGYTF. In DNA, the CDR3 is TGTGCCACCAGCAGAGAGCATAAGGGGGGCTACACCTTC.

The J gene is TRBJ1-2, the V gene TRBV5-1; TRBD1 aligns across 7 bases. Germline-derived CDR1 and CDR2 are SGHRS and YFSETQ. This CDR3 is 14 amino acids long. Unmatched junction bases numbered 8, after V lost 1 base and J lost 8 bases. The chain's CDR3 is CASSLPGQVSGYTF. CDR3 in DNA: TGCGCCAGCAGCTTGCCAGGACAGGTATCGGGCTACACCTTC.

CDR3 sequence: CASSPDITRGYTF. In nucleotides, the CDR3 is TGTGCCAGCAGTCCGGACATAACGAGGGGCTACACCTTC. The chain combines TRBV6-5 with TRBJ1-2; possibly TRBD1 for D (5 bases). Between the trimmed V and J ends, which lost 5 bases and 8 bases, there was a span of 15 bases. Germline loops: CDR1 MNHEY, CDR2 SVGAGI. CDR3 length equals 13 residues.

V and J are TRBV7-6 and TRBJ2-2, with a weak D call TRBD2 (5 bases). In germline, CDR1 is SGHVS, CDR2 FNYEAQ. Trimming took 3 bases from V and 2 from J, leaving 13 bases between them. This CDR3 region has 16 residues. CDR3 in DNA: TGTGCCAGCAGCTTCGCCGCCGGGGATAACACCGGGGAGCTGTTTTTT. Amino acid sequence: CASSFAAGDNTGELFF.

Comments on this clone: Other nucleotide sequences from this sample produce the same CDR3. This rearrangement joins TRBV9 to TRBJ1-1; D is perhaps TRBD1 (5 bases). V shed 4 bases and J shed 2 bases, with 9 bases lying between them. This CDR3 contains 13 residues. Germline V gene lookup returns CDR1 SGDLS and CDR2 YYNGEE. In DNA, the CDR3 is TGTGCCAGCAGCCGGGGGAGAAACACTGAAGCTTTCTTT. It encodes CASSRGRNTEAFF. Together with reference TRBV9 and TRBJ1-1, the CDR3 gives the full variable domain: DSGVTQTPKHLITATGQRVTLRCSPRSGDLSVYWYQQSLDQGLQFLIQYYNGEERAKGNILERFSAQQFPDLHSELNLSSLELGDSALYFCASSRGRNTEAFFGQGTRLTVV.

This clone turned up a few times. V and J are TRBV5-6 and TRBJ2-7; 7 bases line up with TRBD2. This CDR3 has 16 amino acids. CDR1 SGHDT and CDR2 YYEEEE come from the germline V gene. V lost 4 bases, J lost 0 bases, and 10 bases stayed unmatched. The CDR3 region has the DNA TGTGCCAGCAGCCCGTGGTTCGGGGGGAGCTCCTACGAGCAGTACTTC. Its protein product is CASSPWFGGSSYEQYF.

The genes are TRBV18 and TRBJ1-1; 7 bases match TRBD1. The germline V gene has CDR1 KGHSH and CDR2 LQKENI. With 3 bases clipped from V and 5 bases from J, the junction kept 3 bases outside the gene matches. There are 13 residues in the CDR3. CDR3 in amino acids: CASSPTGRTEAFF. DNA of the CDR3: TGTGCCAGCTCACCGACAGGGAGGACTGAAGCTTTCTTT.

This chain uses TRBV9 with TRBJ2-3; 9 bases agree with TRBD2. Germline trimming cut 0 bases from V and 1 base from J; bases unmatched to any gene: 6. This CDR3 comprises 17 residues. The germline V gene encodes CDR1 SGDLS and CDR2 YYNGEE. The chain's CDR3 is CASSVGAAGGGTDTQYF. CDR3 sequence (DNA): TGTGCCAGCAGCGTAGGCGCCGCGGGGGGGGGCACAGATACGCAGTATTTT.

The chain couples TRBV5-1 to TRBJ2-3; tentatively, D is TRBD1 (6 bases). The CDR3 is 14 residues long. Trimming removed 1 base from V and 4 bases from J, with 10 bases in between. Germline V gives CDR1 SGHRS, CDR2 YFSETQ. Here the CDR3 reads CASSLTGSADTQYF. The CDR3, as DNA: TGCGCCAGCAGCTTGACAGGGAGCGCAGATACGCAGTATTTT.

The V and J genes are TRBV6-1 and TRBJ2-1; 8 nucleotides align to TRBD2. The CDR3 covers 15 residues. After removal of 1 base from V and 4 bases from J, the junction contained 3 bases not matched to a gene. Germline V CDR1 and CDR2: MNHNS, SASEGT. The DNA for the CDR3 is TGTGCCAGCAGTGAAGAGGGCGGGGGGTACAATGAGCAGTTCTTC. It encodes CASSEEGGGYNEQFF.

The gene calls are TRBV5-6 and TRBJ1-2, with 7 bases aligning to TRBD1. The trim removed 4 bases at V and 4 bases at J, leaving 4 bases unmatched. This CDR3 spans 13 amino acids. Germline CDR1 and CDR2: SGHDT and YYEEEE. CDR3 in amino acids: CASSKGGGYGYTF. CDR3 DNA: TGTGCCAGCAGCAAAGGGGGCGGCTATGGCTACACCTTC.